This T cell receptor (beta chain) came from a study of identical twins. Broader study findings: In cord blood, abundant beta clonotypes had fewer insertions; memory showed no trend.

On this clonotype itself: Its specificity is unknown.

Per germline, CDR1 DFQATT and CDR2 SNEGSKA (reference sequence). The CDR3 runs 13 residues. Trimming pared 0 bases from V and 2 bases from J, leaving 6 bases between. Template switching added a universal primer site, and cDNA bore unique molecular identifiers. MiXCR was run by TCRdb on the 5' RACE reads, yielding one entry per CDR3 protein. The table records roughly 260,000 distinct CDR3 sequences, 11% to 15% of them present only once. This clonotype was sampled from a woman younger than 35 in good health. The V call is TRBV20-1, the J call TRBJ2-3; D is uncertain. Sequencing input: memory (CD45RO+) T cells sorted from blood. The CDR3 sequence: CSARDLSTDTQYF. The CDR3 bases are TGCAGTGCTAGAGACTTATCCACAGATACGCAGTATTTT.